One and the same sample provided the 28 T cell receptor beta chains below, sequenced in a study of T-cell reconstitution after alpha-beta-depleted transplantation in children. Unique molecular identifiers were built into the TCRbeta library. Via MiXCR, TCRdb re-called the PCR reads, giving one row per CDR3 protein. This sample carries about 300,000 distinct CDR3 sequences, around 10% of them seen once, and the ten largest clones take approximately 7.6%. Sequenced here: PBMCs, sampled before TCRalphabeta/CD19-depleted stem cell transplant. These TCRs come from a boy younger than two with acute myeloid leukemia, due to receive a stem cell transplant.

This clonotype was counted between two and nine times. V gene TRBV11-2 combines with J gene TRBJ2-7; D may correspond to TRBD1 or TRBD2 (5 bases each). This CDR3 is built from 14 residues. CDR1 is SGHAT, CDR2 FQNNGV, per germline. Trimming pared 3 bases from V and 7 bases from J, leaving 16 bases between. The CDR3 DNA reads as TGTGCCAGCAGCTTTGGGGGAATATTGAAGGAGCAGTACTTC. This encodes CASSFGGILKEQYF.

This clonotype was found a few times. V is TRBV25-1 and J is TRBJ2-5; D is ambiguous. This CDR3 is built from 13 residues. Germline V CDR1 and CDR2: MGHDK, SYGVNS. Trimming took 3 bases from V and 2 from J, leaving 7 bases between them. The CDR3 sequence: CASSDDSQETQYF. The CDR3 DNA reads TGTGCCAGCAGTGATGACTCACAAGAGACCCAGTACTTC.

The table lists this clonotype with a few counts. This chain uses TRBV28 with TRBJ2-3; 9 bases match TRBD2. Germline loops: CDR1 MDHEN, CDR2 SYDVKM. The V and J ends lost 2 bases and 6 bases, in that order; junction bases with no gene match: 6. CDR3 size: 15 residues. The CDR3 here is CASSLTGLAGDTQYF. As DNA, the CDR3 is TGTGCCAGCAGTTTAACGGGACTAGCCGGTGATACGCAGTATTTT.

This clonotype was detected ten times or more. The rearrangement links TRBV29-1 to TRBJ2-2; the match to TRBD2 covers 11 bases. Trimming cost V 4 bases and J 4 bases; bases outside gene matches: 11. This CDR3 spans 17 amino acids. Germline CDR1 reads SQVTM; CDR2 reads ANQGSEA. CDR3 protein: CSVVVLAGVTSTGELFF. CDR3 nucleotide sequence: TGCAGCGTTGTCGTACTAGCGGGAGTAACGAGCACCGGGGAGCTGTTTTTT.

In its sample, this clonotype was seen a few times. The gene calls are TRBV12-3 or TRBV12-4 and TRBJ2-3, with 12 nucleotides matching TRBD2. Trimming cost V 5 bases and J 5 bases; bases outside gene matches: 17. The CDR3 sequence is 19 residues long. This chain's CDR3 is CASSPPTGLAGISVDTQYF. The CDR3, as DNA: TGTGCCAGCAGTCCCCCGACTGGACTAGCGGGGATTTCGGTAGATACGCAGTATTTT.

This clonotype was recorded at least ten times. The V and J genes are TRBV7-2 and TRBJ2-7; D is perhaps TRBD2 (5 bases). The germline V gene has CDR1 SGHTA and CDR2 FQGNSA. The CDR3 covers 14 residues. Trimming removed 2 bases from V and 1 base from J, with 9 bases in between. The CDR3 here is CASSLIAKSYEQYF. The CDR3 DNA reads TGTGCCAGCAGCTTAATAGCGAAGTCCTACGAGCAGTACTTC.

Only one count was recorded for this clonotype. A single base separates this from a much larger clone, so it may be a read error. CDR3 region: CASTTRTGGRSPLYF. In nucleotides, the CDR3 is TGTGCCAGCACCACCCGGACAGGGGGCCGTTCACCCCTCTACTTT. The chain couples TRBV6-1 to TRBJ1-6; 11 nucleotides match TRBD1. The CDR3 totals 15 residues. Germline V gene lookup returns CDR1 MNHNS and CDR2 SASEGT.

This clonotype has just a few counts. CDR3 in DNA: TGTGCCAGTAGTAGTTACAGGGGGAGCAATGAGCAGTTCTTC. This encodes CASSSYRGSNEQFF. V and J are TRBV19 and TRBJ2-1; 8 nucleotides match TRBD1. Unmatched junction bases numbered 5, after V lost 4 bases and J lost 6 bases. This CDR3 is 14 amino acids long. Germline loops: CDR1 LNHDA, CDR2 SQIVND (reference sequence).

This clonotype was seen repeatedly, ten times or more. The chain is built from TRBV25-1 and TRBJ2-1; D perhaps matches TRBD2 (6 bases). Germline-derived CDR1 and CDR2 are MGHDK and SYGVNS. This CDR3 has 12 residues. V lost 7 bases, J lost 4 bases, and 8 bases lay in between. The CDR3 protein is CASTSGYNEQFF. The CDR3 bases are TGTGCCAGCACGAGCGGGTACAATGAGCAGTTCTTC.

This chain links TRBV27 with TRBJ1-4; 7 positions match TRBD1. The V and J ends lost 5 bases and 4 bases, in that order; junction bases with no gene match: 10. The CDR3 has 16 residues. CDR1 MNHEY and CDR2 SMNVEV come from the germline V gene (reference sequence). The CDR3 region is CASSPSPGQFNEKLFF. As DNA, the CDR3 is TGTGCCAGCAGTCCCTCCCCGGGACAGTTTAATGAAAAACTGTTTTTT. The variable domain in full, completed from reference TRBV27 and TRBJ1-4, reads EAQVTQNPRYLITVTGKKLTVTCSQNMNHEYMSWYRQDPGLGLRQIYYSMNVEVTDKGDVPEGYKVSRKEKRNFPLILESPSPNQTSLYFCASSPSPGQFNEKLFFGSGTQLSVL.

Many counts were recorded for this clonotype. The V gene is TRBV6-5, the J gene TRBJ1-6; weak D call: TRBD1 (6 bases). The CDR3 has 13 amino acids. Per germline, CDR1 MNHEY and CDR2 SVGAGI. With 3 bases removed from V and 9 bases from J, the gap between germline ends came to 9 bases. The CDR3 sequence: CASSYEGGSPLHF. In DNA, the CDR3 is TGTGCCAGCAGTTATGAGGGGGGTTCACCCCTCCACTTT.

A remark on this clonotype: Given a much more abundant clone one base away, this may be a read error. This chain uses TRBV10-3 with TRBJ1-5, with D perhaps matching TRBD1 (5 bases). Trimming left V 4 bases short and J 6 bases short, with 13 bases between. The CDR3 sequence is 14 residues long. Germline V gives CDR1 ENHRY, CDR2 SYGVKD. The CDR3 nucleotides are TGTGCCATCAGTGTTGTGGGGCCGGGTCAGCCCCAGCATTTT. Encoded protein: CAISVVGPGQPQHF.

Many counts were recorded for this clonotype. The chain is built from TRBV20-1 and TRBJ2-1; 7 nucleotides agree with TRBD2. Losses at the gene ends were 0 bases for V and 2 bases for J; bases not matched to a gene: 13. The CDR3 runs 18 residues. The V gene's germline CDR1 is DFQATT and CDR2 SNEGSKA (reference sequence). CDR3 in DNA: TGCAGTGCTAGAGATCGGGCGGGGGTCTTCCCGGCCTACAATGAGCAGTTCTTC. Its translation is CSARDRAGVFPAYNEQFF.

This clonotype was found many times. V and J are TRBV9 and TRBJ2-3, with D maybe TRBD1 (6 bases). Germline CDR1 and CDR2: SGDLS and YYNGEE. There are 16 residues in the CDR3. Trimming took off 0 bases at V and 3 bases at J, with 14 bases between the two ends. The CDR3 region has the DNA TGTGCCAGCAGCGTAGAGGGGGTCTTGAGAACAGATACGCAGTATTTT. Protein product: CASSVEGVLRTDTQYF.

This clonotype was observed at least ten times. V gene TRBV25-1 combines with J gene TRBJ2-7; tentative D call: TRBD2 (5 bases). Trimming took 2 bases from V and 3 from J, leaving 8 bases between them. CDR1 and CDR2 (germline): MGHDK, SYGVNS. This CDR3 spans 13 amino acids. The chain's CDR3 is CASSEPGIYEQYF. For the CDR3, the DNA is TGTGCCAGCAGTGAACCGGGAATCTACGAGCAGTACTTC.

This clonotype was seen many times. The chain employs TRBV4-2 and TRBJ2-1; D remains unclear. Looked up from germline, CDR1 is LGHNA and CDR2 is YNFKEQ. This CDR3 is built from 14 residues. V gave up 4 bases and J gave up 6 bases, with 13 bases separating them. Here the CDR3 DNA reads TGTGCCAGCAGCCCGCAAGGCACCCGCAATGAGCAGTTCTTC. Protein: CASSPQGTRNEQFF.

J is TRBJ2-3 and V is TRBV29-1, with 15 bases identical to TRBD2. Germline V gene lookup returns CDR1 SQVTM and CDR2 ANQGSEA. This CDR3 is built from 20 residues. The junction had 12 bases not matched to a gene; V was cut back by 2 bases and J by 0 bases. The CDR3: CSVEFATGTSGRSSTDTQYF. The CDR3 nucleotides are TGCAGCGTTGAATTCGCCACTGGGACTAGCGGGAGGTCTAGCACAGATACGCAGTATTTT.

At least ten counts were recorded for this clonotype. V and J are TRBV6-2 or TRBV6-3 and TRBJ2-5, with D perhaps matching TRBD2 (5 bases). CDR3 size: 13 residues. Deletions cut 6 bases from V and 5 bases from J, with 13 bases between. Germline V gene lookup returns CDR1 MNHEY and CDR2 SVGEGT. CDR3 nucleotides: TGTGCCAGCAGCAAACAAGAGCGGGAGACCCAGTACTTC. It specifies CASSKQERETQYF.

In the case of this clonotype: A much larger clone sits a single nucleotide away, making a read error possible. V and J are TRBV9 and TRBJ2-3, with 9 bases aligning to TRBD2. The CDR3 contains 15 residues. Germline CDR1 SGDLS, CDR2 YYNGEE. J lost 4 bases, V lost 4 bases, and 7 bases had no gene match. The DNA of the CDR3 is TGTGCCAGCAGCCCGAGCGGGGGGCACGCAGATACGCAGTATTTT. Translation gives CASSPSGGHADTQYF.

This clonotype occurred many times. This chain connects TRBV6-4 to TRBJ2-5; no firm D call. Germline V gene data show CDR1 as MRHNA and CDR2 as SNTAGT. The germline V and J ends were trimmed by 10 bases and 3 bases, with 12 bases remaining between them. This CDR3 contains 12 residues. The CDR3 DNA sequence: TGTGCCACTCGATGGGTAAAAGAGACCCAGTACTTC. As protein: CATRWVKETQYF.

This clonotype was seen a few times. The CDR3 DNA is TGTGCCAGCAGCACTTACCAGGGGGCGAGTGAGCAGTTCTTC. As protein: CASSTYQGASEQFF. The chain joins TRBV13 to TRBJ2-1; 8 bases line up with TRBD1. This CDR3 spans 14 amino acids. The V and J ends lost 5 bases and 9 bases, in that order; junction bases with no gene match: 9. The germline gives CDR1 PRHDT, CDR2 FYEKMQ (reference sequence).

The sample holds many counts of this clonotype. The V gene is TRBV29-1, the J gene TRBJ2-1; 7 positions match TRBD2. The CDR3 loop spans 14 amino acids. V gave up 8 bases and J gave up 6 bases; unmatched junction bases: 13. Germline CDR1 is SQVTM and CDR2 is ANQGSEA. CDR3 DNA sequence: TGCAGCTTCAGACTAGCATACAGACCCAATGAGCAGTTCTTC. Translating gives CSFRLAYRPNEQFF.

This clonotype was recorded many times. The V and J genes are TRBV25-1 and TRBJ2-1, with D maybe TRBD2 (5 bases). Trimming took 4 bases from V and 5 from J, leaving 18 bases between them. CDR1 is MGHDK and CDR2 is SYGVNS in the germline V gene. The CDR3 is 16 amino acids. CDR3: CASSGYTGGPNNEQFF. As DNA, the CDR3 is TGTGCCAGCAGTGGATATACTGGAGGCCCGAACAATGAGCAGTTCTTC.

The genes are TRBV7-9 and TRBJ2-5; the match to TRBD1 covers 10 bases. J lost 4 bases, V lost 5 bases, and 7 bases had no gene match. CDR3 size: 15 residues. Germline V lookup: CDR1 SEHNR, CDR2 FQNEAQ (reference sequence). CDR3 in DNA: TGTGCCAGCAGCCCAGGGACAGGGGTAAGAGAGACCCAGTACTTC. Its protein product is CASSPGTGVRETQYF.

This clonotype was counted only a few times. The chain links TRBV5-1 to TRBJ2-7; 10 positions match TRBD1. The junction had 11 bases not matched to a gene; V was cut back by 2 bases and J by 6 bases. The length of the CDR3 is 16 residues. Looked up from germline, CDR1 is SGHRS and CDR2 is YFSETQ. The CDR3 sequence is CASSLKPGQGTGEQYF. The DNA for the CDR3 is TGCGCCAGCAGCTTAAAACCGGGACAGGGGACGGGCGAGCAGTACTTC. The full variable domain, in which reference TRBV5-1 and TRBJ2-7 provide the parts outside the CDR3, is KAGVTQTPRYLIKTRGQQVTLSCSPISGHRSVSWYQQTPGQGLQFLFEYFSETQRNKGNFPGRFSGRQFSNSRSEMNVSTLELGDSALYLCASSLKPGQGTGEQYFGPGTRLTVT.

The sample holds many counts of this clonotype. This chain uses TRBV10-3 with TRBJ2-7; 7 positions match TRBD2. Trimming removed 2 bases from V and 4 bases from J; junction bases left unmatched: 5. The CDR3 runs 14 residues. Looked up from germline, CDR1 is ENHRY and CDR2 is SYGVKD. The CDR3, as DNA: TGTGCCATCAGTGAGGGGGGAGGGAGTTACGAGCAGTACTTC. Its protein is CAISEGGGSYEQYF.

This clonotype has only a few counts. This chain connects TRBV23-1 to TRBJ2-1; 12 positions agree with TRBD2. TRBV23-1 is an ORF for which the function is uncertain. The V segment lost 3 bases and the J segment 0 bases; nucleotides outside the gene matches: 6. There are 18 residues in the CDR3. The CDR3 spells CASSQRLAGELSYNEQFF. CDR3 sequence (DNA): TGCGCCAGCAGTCAGAGACTAGCGGGAGAGCTCTCCTACAATGAGCAGTTCTTC.

V usage is TRBV4-3 and J usage is TRBJ2-1; 7 nucleotides match TRBD1. The ends lost 4 bases at V and 2 bases at J; junction bases unmatched: 5. The CDR3 extends over 15 amino acids. Per germline, CDR1 LGHNA and CDR2 YSLEER. CDR3 residues: CASSREGAPYNEQFF. CDR3 nucleotide sequence: TGCGCCAGCAGCCGAGAGGGGGCACCCTACAATGAGCAGTTCTTC.